Listed below are T cell receptor beta chains from one sample, sequenced in a study of T cells in Graves' hyperthyroidism and ophthalmopathy. TCRdb recomputed calls from the multiplex PCR reads with MiXCR, one row per CDR3 protein. The data show some 530,000 distinct CDR3 sequences, around a fifth seen once. The specimen was blood. Source of these receptors: a woman between 70 and 85 years old with Graves' ophthalmopathy. CDR3s leave out the opening cysteine and the closing phenylalanine or tryptophan. The order of the fields is J gene, V gene, D gene, CDR3 protein. The D gene is left open where the match is weak.

J gene: TRBJ2-7; V gene: TRBV2; D gene: .; CDR3 protein: AMNHRDGHSYEQY
J gene: TRBJ2-6; V gene: TRBV28; D gene: TRBD1; CDR3 protein: ASSLNTGVPNPSGANVLT
J gene: TRBJ2-7; V gene: TRBV25-1; D gene: TRBD1; CDR3 protein: ATSRDRGSYEQY
J gene: TRBJ1-5; V gene: TRBV6-2/TRBV6-3; D gene: TRBD1; CDR3 protein: ASSPDRGQRSNQPQH
J gene: TRBJ2-1; V gene: TRBV6-1; D gene: TRBD2; CDR3 protein: ASSATSGKGEQF
J gene: TRBJ2-7; V gene: TRBV6-1; D gene: TRBD2; CDR3 protein: ASSSTLAGGSYEQY
J gene: TRBJ2-7; V gene: TRBV10-2; D gene: TRBD1; CDR3 protein: ASSEGLRTQGAREQY
J gene: TRBJ1-5; V gene: TRBV4-3; D gene: .; CDR3 protein: ASSQERRGARQPQH
J gene: TRBJ1-2; V gene: TRBV20-1; D gene: .; CDR3 protein: SARDPGLAGYT
J gene: TRBJ2-7; V gene: TRBV16; D gene: .; CDR3 protein: ASSPYLIGSYEQY
J gene: TRBJ2-2; V gene: TRBV27; D gene: .; CDR3 protein: ASSSLTRVSGTGELF
J gene: TRBJ1-2; V gene: TRBV18; D gene: .; CDR3 protein: ASSPTADGYT
J gene: TRBJ1-1; V gene: TRBV2; D gene: TRBD1; CDR3 protein: APETDTGEGNTEAF
J gene: TRBJ1-2; V gene: TRBV28; D gene: .; CDR3 protein: ASLLSGQGGGYT
J gene: TRBJ2-3; V gene: TRBV7-8; D gene: .; CDR3 protein: ASSLTGSRSDTQY
J gene: TRBJ2-7; V gene: TRBV2; D gene: TRBD2; CDR3 protein: ASSESLLAGGSYEQY
J gene: TRBJ2-1; V gene: TRBV11-2; D gene: .; CDR3 protein: ASSRDGLSYNEQF
J gene: TRBJ1-6; V gene: TRBV4-1; D gene: .; CDR3 protein: ASSQDPRSSHNSPLH
J gene: TRBJ1-2; V gene: TRBV19; D gene: .; CDR3 protein: ASSNAPGQNYYGYT
J gene: TRBJ2-2; V gene: TRBV12-3/TRBV12-4; D gene: .; CDR3 protein: ASSLPNSGELF
J gene: TRBJ2-3; V gene: TRBV6-2/TRBV6-3; D gene: .; CDR3 protein: ASSYNSVEDTQY
J gene: TRBJ2-1; V gene: TRBV10-3; D gene: TRBD2; CDR3 protein: AISGGRAYNEQF
J gene: TRBJ1-6; V gene: TRBV12-3/TRBV12-4; D gene: .; CDR3 protein: ASSFRGAGGWPLH
J gene: TRBJ2-1; V gene: TRBV24-1; D gene: TRBD2; CDR3 protein: ATSDWTSNEQF
J gene: TRBJ2-7; V gene: TRBV6-5; D gene: .; CDR3 protein: ASSYSRFGGSYEQY
J gene: TRBJ1-1; V gene: TRBV7-6; D gene: TRBD1; CDR3 protein: ASSQGQGTEAF
J gene: TRBJ2-7; V gene: TRBV3-1; D gene: TRBD1; CDR3 protein: ASTGQGYEQY
J gene: TRBJ2-2; V gene: TRBV6-1; D gene: .; CDR3 protein: ASSPPRGNTGELF
J gene: TRBJ1-6; V gene: TRBV2; D gene: .; CDR3 protein: ASSERIDRASPLH
J gene: TRBJ1-1; V gene: TRBV6-2/TRBV6-3; D gene: .; CDR3 protein: ASSHQAKAF
J gene: TRBJ2-7; V gene: TRBV10-3; D gene: .; CDR3 protein: AISESLASSYEQY
J gene: TRBJ2-5; V gene: TRBV27; D gene: .; CDR3 protein: ASSLGYRGTQY
J gene: TRBJ2-3; V gene: TRBV13; D gene: TRBD2; CDR3 protein: ASSLPAGGPADTQY
J gene: TRBJ1-1; V gene: TRBV9; D gene: .; CDR3 protein: ASSVEGGLTPGAF
J gene: TRBJ1-3; V gene: TRBV3-1; D gene: .; CDR3 protein: ASSQITTNSGNTIY
J gene: TRBJ2-3; V gene: TRBV10-1; D gene: TRBD2; CDR3 protein: ASSSGRITDTQY
J gene: TRBJ2-7; V gene: TRBV11-1; D gene: .; CDR3 protein: ASSFSGAHEQY
J gene: TRBJ1-1; V gene: TRBV6-1; D gene: TRBD1; CDR3 protein: ASNLVDRGRIEAF
J gene: TRBJ2-3; V gene: TRBV30; D gene: TRBD2; CDR3 protein: AWSRLTSGRYPSTDTQY
J gene: TRBJ2-3; V gene: TRBV5-1; D gene: .; CDR3 protein: ASSLSGGRVGTDTQY
J gene: TRBJ2-7; V gene: TRBV20-1; D gene: TRBD2; CDR3 protein: SATSGSSHEQY
J gene: TRBJ1-6; V gene: TRBV7-2; D gene: .; CDR3 protein: ASSLARQGLRSPLH
J gene: TRBJ2-5; V gene: TRBV6-1; D gene: TRBD2; CDR3 protein: ASSWAIPGLGIETQY
J gene: TRBJ2-1; V gene: TRBV20-1; D gene: TRBD2; CDR3 protein: SVEGLAGYNEQF
J gene: TRBJ2-5; V gene: TRBV25-1; D gene: TRBD1; CDR3 protein: ASSDAGDRFGETQY
J gene: TRBJ1-6; V gene: TRBV5-1; D gene: TRBD1; CDR3 protein: ASSLGPGGTNSPLH
J gene: TRBJ2-3; V gene: TRBV10-3; D gene: .; CDR3 protein: AISEATGPYTDTQY
J gene: TRBJ1-1; V gene: TRBV28; D gene: .; CDR3 protein: ASSLRAGGNTEAF
J gene: TRBJ1-2; V gene: TRBV28; D gene: TRBD1; CDR3 protein: ASSSPGTGGGYGYT
J gene: TRBJ2-3; V gene: TRBV3-1; D gene: TRBD1; CDR3 protein: ASSQDVIWDREDTQY
J gene: TRBJ2-5; V gene: TRBV6-6; D gene: TRBD2; CDR3 protein: ASSYRASGGETQY
J gene: TRBJ2-1; V gene: TRBV7-6; D gene: .; CDR3 protein: ASSLEGLTTYNEQF
J gene: TRBJ2-2; V gene: TRBV10-3; D gene: TRBD1; CDR3 protein: AISVSGVGQGYTGELF
J gene: TRBJ1-2; V gene: TRBV6-1; D gene: .; CDR3 protein: ASSVFRGQVSGYT
J gene: TRBJ2-2; V gene: TRBV11-2; D gene: TRBD2; CDR3 protein: ASAVAGGTGELF
J gene: TRBJ1-1; V gene: TRBV20-1; D gene: TRBD1; CDR3 protein: SATRQGRTEAF
J gene: TRBJ2-7; V gene: TRBV7-8; D gene: TRBD2; CDR3 protein: ASSPRAGVEQY
J gene: TRBJ2-2; V gene: TRBV10-3; D gene: .; CDR3 protein: AISLTAPTGELF
J gene: TRBJ2-7; V gene: TRBV27; D gene: TRBD2; CDR3 protein: ASSVDGTILSYEQY